What follows are 7 T cell receptor beta chains derived from one specimen sequenced in a study of T cells after posttransplantation cyclophosphamide. TCRdb keeps only in-frame clones here, not all; method: immunoSEQ multiplex PCR. The table records around 28,000 clones without singletons, the ten largest covering approximately 2.6%. The sample comprised PBMCs. Receptors originate from a woman aged 60 to 75 in good health, CMV-negative, and a related stem cell transplant donor.

This clone came up many times. The rearrangement links TRBV2 to TRBJ2-5; no firm D call. Trimming shortened V by 5 bases and J by 4 bases, and 8 bases separated the two germline ends. CDR1 is SNHLY and CDR2 is FYNNEI in the germline V gene. The CDR3 consists of 12 residues. In nucleotides, the CDR3 is TGTGCCAGCAGTTCAAGCGCAGAGACCCAGTACTTC. This sequence encodes CASSSSAETQYF.

There are many counts of this clone. The CDR3 spells CASRRQTYGYTF. The CDR3 DNA sequence: TGTGCCAGCAGGAGACAGACCTATGGCTACACCTTC. The V call is TRBV6-5, the J call TRBJ1-2; the D gene is possibly TRBD1 (5 bases). Trimming shortened V by 6 bases and J by 4 bases, and 9 bases separated the two germline ends. CDR3 length: 12 residues. Germline CDR1 reads MNHEY; CDR2 reads SVGAGI.

This clone came up many times. The J gene is TRBJ2-1, the V gene TRBV11-2; TRBD1 matches 7 bases. The germline V gene encodes CDR1 SGHAT and CDR2 FQNNGV. The ends lost 5 bases at V and 5 bases at J; junction bases unmatched: 3. The CDR3 covers 13 residues. The CDR3 region has the DNA TGTGCCAGCAGCCGGGGACAGAACAATGAGCAGTTCTTC. Its protein product is CASSRGQNNEQFF.

This sequence joins TRBV7-9 and TRBJ2-5; the D is unclear. The CDR3 loop spans 13 amino acids. Trimming removed 1 base at V and 5 bases at J, with 8 bases between. Germline CDR1 reads SEHNR; CDR2 reads FQNEAQ (reference sequence). CDR3 DNA: TGTGCCAGCAGCTTAGGGGCGAGGGAGACCCAGTACTTC. It is translated as CASSLGARETQYF.

This clone was recorded many times. The V and J genes are TRBV2 and TRBJ2-7; 8 nucleotides match TRBD2. Losses at the gene ends were 8 bases for V and 3 bases for J; bases not matched to a gene: 0. Germline CDR1 is SNHLY and CDR2 is FYNNEI. The CDR3 runs to 11 residues. This CDR3 reads CASGTSYEQYF. The CDR3 DNA follows: TGTGCCAGCGGGACTAGCTACGAGCAGTACTTC.

The V and J genes are TRBV11-2 and TRBJ2-3; 14 bases map to TRBD2. This CDR3 has 16 residues. Per the germline V gene, CDR1 is SGHAT and CDR2 is FQNNGV. Trimming took 5 bases from V and 5 from J; bases not matched to a gene: 6. The CDR3: CASSMTSGGAGDTQYF. As DNA, the CDR3 is TGTGCCAGCAGCATGACTAGCGGGGGGGCGGGAGATACGCAGTATTTT.

This clone was seen ten or more times. The rearrangement links TRBV6-5 to TRBJ2-1; unclear D gene. The CDR3 covers 13 residues. V lost 5 bases and J 7 bases, leaving 12 bases between the germline ends. CDR1 is MNHEY and CDR2 is SVGAGI in the germline V gene. The CDR3 DNA sequence: TGTGCCAGCAGTAAGCGACTGGCAAATGAGCAGTTCTTC. Amino acid sequence: CASSKRLANEQFF.